The 32 T cell receptor beta chains given below trace back to one sample, sequenced in a study of tumor-infiltrating lymphocytes in primary liver carcinoma. Making TCR beta cDNA involved approximately 480 ng total RNA and a constant-region primer. Three rounds of nested multiplex PCR with slightly modified ARM-PCR produced TCR beta libraries. TRBV1-TRBV30 forward primers paired with a C-beta reverse primer drove the first two PCR rounds, 10 cycles each. MiXCR, run by TCRdb on the multiplex PCR reads, gives a single entry per CDR3 protein. The sample lists fewer than 90,000 distinct CDR3 sequences, approximately 70% occurring once. The roughly 19-32 mg bulk tissue piece was not sorted before simultaneous RNA and DNA extraction. The sequenced material came from liver tumor tissue from sampling region 1. Subset specified: tumor region T1, superior pole. All receptors derive from a man between 35 and 55 years old with primary liver carcinoma and hepatitis B virus infection.

Comment on this clonotype: A much larger clone lies one base from this, so it may be a read error. This chain links TRBV5-1 with TRBJ1-1; 7 nucleotides line up with TRBD1. The CDR3 consists of 14 residues. The V gene's germline CDR1 is SGHRS and CDR2 YFSETQ. The CDR3 reads CASSPGQMNSEAFF. The CDR3 bases are TGCGCCAGCAGCCCGGGACAGATGAACAGTGAAGCTTTCTTT.

About this clonotype itself: At one end, the junction sequence differs from germline, possibly due to a read error. The chain uses TRBV4-1 and TRBJ1-5, with TRBD1 matching 11 bases. Germline CDR1 MGHRA, CDR2 YSYEKL. This CDR3 contains 16 residues. The chain's CDR3 is CVSNPGQGAVNQPQHF. For the CDR3, the DNA is TGTGTCAGCAACCCTGGACAGGGGGCGGTCAATCAGCCCCAGCATTTT.

This clonotype was observed a single time. The genes are TRBV29-1 and TRBJ2-1, with D unclear. Germline V gene lookup returns CDR1 SQVTM and CDR2 ANQGSEA. The CDR3 loop spans 13 amino acids. This CDR3 is CSSAAEVYNEQFF. In DNA, the CDR3 is TGCAGTAGTGCCGCCGAAGTCTACAATGAGCAGTTCTTC.

At least ten counts were recorded for this clonotype. This CDR3 reads CASKGQVNTGELFF. The CDR3 DNA follows: TGTGCCAGCAAGGGACAGGTGAACACCGGGGAGCTGTTTTTT. J is TRBJ2-2 and V is TRBV6-5, with 8 bases matching TRBD1. The CDR3 has 14 amino acids. Germline assignment: CDR1 MNHEY and CDR2 SVGAGI. The ends lost 7 bases at V and 1 base at J; junction bases unmatched: 2.

The rearrangement uses TRBV5-4 and TRBJ2-1; either TRBD1 or TRBD2 may fit D (5 bases each). Germline-derived CDR1 and CDR2 are SGHNT and YYREEE (reference sequence). The CDR3 has 15 amino acids. V was clipped by 8 bases and J by 3 bases, with 18 bases between them. CDR3 sequence reads: CASSERDPGYNEQFF. The DNA of the CDR3 is TGTGCCAGTAGCGAGAGGGACCCGGGCTACAATGAGCAGTTCTTC.

This clonotype was detected a few times. One junction end disagrees with the germline gene, perhaps due to a read error. The V gene is TRBV12-3 or TRBV12-4, the J gene TRBJ2-3; D might be TRBD2 (6 bases). The CDR3 has 14 residues. CDR3 nucleotide sequence: TGTGCTAGCGGAGCCCTACACCGCACAGATATGCAGTATTTT. Translated, it gives CASGALHRTDMQYF.

Comment on this clonotype: Its ends do not fully match the called genes, so a read error is possible. The J gene is TRBJ2-7, the V gene TRBV11-2; the match to TRBD2 covers 8 bases. Germline CDR1 reads SGHAT; CDR2 reads FQNNGV. This CDR3 spans 14 amino acids. The CDR3 loop reads CTSSIGTSGLEQYF. CDR3 nucleotides: TGTACCAGTAGCATAGGGACTAGTGGCCTCGAGCAGTACTTC.

This clonotype appeared many times. V gene TRBV7-2 combines with J gene TRBJ2-7, with 12 bases aligning to TRBD2. Unmatched junction bases numbered 0, after V lost 4 bases and J lost 2 bases. This CDR3 has 14 residues. CDR1 and CDR2 from the germline V gene are SGHTA and FQGNSA. The CDR3 protein is CASSWTSGTYEQYF. The DNA of the CDR3 is TGTGCCAGCAGCTGGACTAGCGGGACCTACGAGCAGTACTTC. Full variable domain (outside the CDR3, taken from reference TRBV7-2 and TRBJ2-7): GAGVSQSPSNKVTEKGKDVELRCDPISGHTALYWYRQSLGQGLEFLIYFQGNSAPDKSGLPSDRFSAERTGGSVSTLTIQRTQQEDSAVYLCASSWTSGTYEQYFGPGTRLTVT.

A few counts support this clonotype. This chain uses TRBV20-1 with TRBJ2-5; TRBD1 matches 12 bases. The J segment lost 7 bases and the V segment lost 6 bases, leaving 9 bases of the junction unmatched. The CDR3 loop spans 14 amino acids. The V gene's germline CDR1 is DFQATT and CDR2 SNEGSKA (reference sequence). The CDR3 here is CSALGQGASGTQYF. Written as DNA, the CDR3 is TGCAGTGCCCTGGGACAGGGGGCAAGCGGGACCCAGTACTTC.

To note about this clonotype: A read error may account for a junction end that differs from germline. V is TRBV29-1 and J is TRBJ2-2, with 12 positions matching TRBD2. The CDR3 spans 17 residues. CDR1 is SQVTM and CDR2 is ANQGSEA in the germline V gene. The CDR3 reads CSVLAGGPTAYTRELFF. The CDR3 coding sequence is TGCAGTGTTCTAGCGGGAGGGCCCACTGCGTACACCAGGGAGCTGTTTTTT.

As concerns this clonotype: At one of its ends the junction is not consistent with the germline gene, which may arise from a read error. This sequence joins TRBV12-3 or TRBV12-4 and TRBJ2-7; the D gene is possibly TRBD2 (5 bases). The length of the CDR3 is 13 residues. CDR3 amino acids: CVSARREHYEQYF. The CDR3 coding sequence is TGTGTCAGCGCCCGACGGGAACACTACGAGCAGTACTTC.

Details on this clonotype: This clone may be a read error of a much larger clone one base away. This chain uses TRBV20-1 with TRBJ1-4; D is ambiguous. CDR3 length: 15 amino acids. CDR1 is DFQATT and CDR2 is SNEGSKA in the germline V gene (reference sequence). Trimming removed 0 bases from V and 5 bases from J, with 13 bases in between. The CDR3 spells CSARDVAMSNEKLFF. The CDR3 DNA follows: TGCAGTGCTAGAGATGTGGCAATGAGCAATGAAAAACTGTTTTTT.

This rearrangement joins TRBV21-1 to TRBJ2-1; no DNA check was done on the table's D call, TRBD2. TRBV21-1 is designated a pseudogene. The CDR3 runs 15 residues. CDR3 sequence reads: CASSKEAGGSYEQFF. The CDR3 DNA sequence: TGTGCCAGCAGCAAAGAGGCGGGAGGTAGCTATGAGCAATTCTTC.

As to this clonotype: The junction does not match germline at one end; this may be a read error. The J gene is TRBJ1-6, the V gene TRBV25-1; D unresolved. The germline CDR1 and CDR2 sequences are MGHDK and SYGVNS. There are 13 residues in the CDR3. The CDR3 bases are TGTGCCAGCAGTTCGTTCCCGAATTCACCCATCCACTTT. Translating gives CASSSFPNSPIHF.

As for this clonotype: With a much larger clone just one base away, this may be a read error. The V and J genes are TRBV7-9 and TRBJ2-1, with 7 bases identical to TRBD2. Germline loops: CDR1 SEHNR, CDR2 FQNEAQ (reference sequence). CDR3 length: 16 amino acids. The CDR3 loop reads CVSSPPSGHKSGEQFF. The CDR3 DNA follows: TGTGTCAGCAGCCCTCCTAGCGGCCACAAGTCAGGTGAGCAGTTCTTC.

This clonotype appeared many times. The chain links TRBV4-2 to TRBJ1-4; D perhaps matches TRBD1 (6 bases). CDR1 is LGHNA and CDR2 is YNFKEQ in the germline V gene. This CDR3 contains 15 residues. V lost 0 bases and J 7 bases, leaving 12 bases between the germline ends. CDR3 loop: CASSQDQGFGEKLFF. DNA of the CDR3: TGTGCCAGCAGCCAAGACCAGGGGTTCGGTGAAAAACTGTTTTTT.

This chain connects TRBV13 to TRBJ1-6, with D possibly being TRBD1 (5 bases). This CDR3 has 14 amino acids. Trimming removed 2 bases from V and 12 bases from J, with 14 bases in between. Germline values: CDR1 PRHDT, CDR2 FYEKMQ (reference sequence). CDR3: CASSLQARGLPLHF. The CDR3, as DNA: TGTGCCAGCAGCTTACAGGCGAGGGGATTACCCCTCCACTTT.

A remark on this clonotype: Sequence at one end of the junction differs from germline and may be a read error. The chain has TRBV6-1 and TRBJ2-1; D call uncertain. Germline assignment: CDR1 MNHNS and CDR2 SASEGT. This CDR3 is built from 12 residues. The CDR3 coding sequence is TGTGCCGGCAGTGAATCCTACATTGAGCAGTTCTTC. It codes for CAGSESYIEQFF.

The rearrangement links TRBV12-3 or TRBV12-4 to TRBJ2-7, with D possibly called TRBD1 or TRBD2 (5 bases each). The V gene lost 10 bases and the J gene lost 0 bases, with 16 bases spanning the gap. This CDR3 comprises 14 residues. The CDR3 reads CAIRFGTVSYEQYF. CDR3 in DNA: TGTGCCATACGGTTCGGGACGGTCTCCTACGAGCAGTACTTC.

In this sample, this clonotype turned up once. A read error may account for a junction end that differs from germline. V is TRBV6-1 and J is TRBJ2-7; 8 positions match TRBD2. In germline, CDR1 is MNHNS, CDR2 SASEGT. This CDR3 has 15 amino acids. The CDR3 region is CVSSEEAGGSYGQYF. The CDR3 coding sequence is TGTGTCAGCAGTGAAGAGGCGGGGGGTAGCTACGGGCAGTACTTC.

There are many counts of this clonotype. The chain uses TRBV7-9 and TRBJ2-2, with D perhaps being TRBD1 or TRBD2 (5 bases each). Trimming shortened V by 7 bases and J by 10 bases, and 19 bases separated the two germline ends. This CDR3 comprises 14 residues. Germline V lookup: CDR1 SEHNR, CDR2 FQNEAQ (reference sequence). In DNA form, the CDR3 reads TGTGCCAGCACCCCGAGAAGGGACCCCCTGGAGCTGTTTTTT. This gives the protein CASTPRRDPLELFF.

This clonotype was found a few times. The chain recombines TRBV11-2 with TRBJ2-1; either TRBD1 or TRBD2 may supply D (6 bases each). The germline V gene encodes CDR1 SGHAT and CDR2 FQNNGV. The V and J ends lost 4 bases and 2 bases respectively, with 15 bases between them. The CDR3 extends over 16 amino acids. CDR3 amino acids: CASSSPGGGPYNEQFF. The CDR3 nucleotides are TGTGCCAGCAGCTCGCCCGGTGGGGGGCCCTACAATGAGCAGTTCTTC.

As to this clonotype: The junction does not match germline at one end; this may be a read error. The chain couples TRBV4-1 to TRBJ2-7; D call uncertain. The germline CDR1 and CDR2 sequences are MGHRA and YSYEKL. The CDR3 spans 14 residues. CDR3 coding DNA: TGCGCCAGCAGACAAGAGGTGCAGGCCTACGAGCAGTACTTC. Amino acid sequence: CASRQEVQAYEQYF.

In this sample, this clonotype turned up once. It may be a read error: a sequence one base away is much more abundant. The rearrangement uses TRBV5-1 and TRBJ2-1; TRBD2 matches at 12 bases. Germline CDR1 reads SGHRS; CDR2 reads YFSETQ. This CDR3 spans 15 amino acids. V dropped 4 bases and J dropped 6; count of bases not matched to a gene: 5. The CDR3 here is CASSRTSGTLNEQFF. CDR3 DNA sequence: TGCGCCAGCAGCAGGACTAGCGGGACACTCAATGAGCAGTTCTTC.

The gene calls are TRBV28 and TRBJ2-7; perhaps TRBD2 as D (6 bases). The length of the CDR3 is 12 residues. Germline V gene lookup returns CDR1 MDHEN and CDR2 SYDVKM. V lost 4 bases to trimming and J lost 9 bases, with 13 bases between them. The CDR3 region is CASSSLAGMQYF. The CDR3 nucleotides are TGTGCCAGCAGTTCCCTGGCGGGAATGCAGTACTTC.

In its sample, this clonotype was seen once. One end of the junction varies from germline; a read error may be responsible. The chain links TRBV7-9 to TRBJ2-5; 7 bases agree with TRBD1. CDR3 size: 12 residues. Per the germline V gene, CDR1 is SEHNR and CDR2 is FQNEAQ (reference sequence). Here the CDR3 DNA reads TGTACCAGCAGCACAGGGGAAGAGACCCGGTACTTC. Its translation: CTSSTGEETRYF.

Comment on this clonotype: Mismatch with germline at one junction end may stem from a read error. This chain joins TRBV20-1 and TRBJ2-2; 9 bases align to TRBD1. From germline, CDR1 is DFQATT and CDR2 SNEGSKA (reference sequence). The CDR3 has 15 residues. CDR3 amino acids: CSASPGTGNAGELFF. In DNA, the CDR3 is TGCAGTGCTTCCCCCGGGACAGGGAACGCCGGGGAGCTGTTTTTT.

V is TRBV6-1 and J is TRBJ2-2, with D unclear. Trimming took off 4 bases at V and 0 bases at J, with 15 bases between the two ends. The CDR3 is 17 residues long. The germline gives CDR1 MNHNS, CDR2 SASEGT. CDR3 in amino acids: CASSVLKGRPNTGELFF. For the CDR3, the DNA is TGTGCCAGCAGTGTGTTAAAGGGAAGGCCGAACACCGGGGAGCTGTTTTTT.

A few counts support this clonotype. This may arise from a read error, as a much more abundant clone is one base away. V usage is TRBV6-5 and J usage is TRBJ2-3; TRBD2 aligns across 7 bases. This CDR3 is 16 amino acids long. Germline values: CDR1 MNHEY, CDR2 SVGAGI. Here the CDR3 DNA reads TGTGCCAGCAGTTATCGGGCGGGAGCCCACACAGATATGCAGTATTTT. Translation gives CASSYRAGAHTDMQYF.

This clonotype qualifies as medium-sized. This sequence joins TRBV11-3 and TRBJ2-2; 9 nucleotides line up with TRBD2. The CDR3 covers 17 residues. The J segment lost 1 base and the V segment lost 1 base, leaving 4 bases of the junction unmatched. Germline CDR1 and CDR2: SGHNT and YENEEA. The CDR3 sequence is CASSLGQTSGNTGELFF. DNA for the CDR3: TGTGCCAGCAGCTTAGGACAGACTAGCGGGAACACCGGGGAGCTGTTTTTT.

The V gene is TRBV5-1, the J gene TRBJ2-5, with TRBD1 identical over 8 bases. The germline gives CDR1 SGHRS, CDR2 YFSETQ. The CDR3 has 16 residues. The V gene end was trimmed by 5 bases and the J gene end by 3 bases; junction bases not matched to a gene: 12. The CDR3 protein is CASSAQPDRGEETQYF. The CDR3 coding sequence is TGCGCCAGCAGTGCCCAGCCTGACAGGGGTGAAGAGACCCAGTACTTC.

Details on this clonotype: The missing conserved phenylalanine or tryptophan at the end of this CDR3 makes a read error likely. The limits of the CDR3 on the DNA are not certain, so only TCRdb's listed CDR3 is given. The J gene is TRBJ2-1, the V gene TRBV11-1; TRBD1 is taken as the D call from the table, unchecked against the DNA. Germline loops: CDR1 SGHAT, CDR2 FQDESV (reference sequence). The CDR3 length is 14 residues, termini included. CDR3: CASSSSGNVRGQFS.